A selection of T cell receptor beta chains follows, all from one sample in a study of CD8 T cells in Susac syndrome. In TCRdb, the immunoSEQ multiplex PCR reads were re-called with MiXCR into one record per CDR3 protein. The data hold approximately 76,000 distinct CDR3 sequences, with approximately 94% observed a single time. Sequenced input: CD8+ T cells from PBMCs. The receptors originated from a human donor with multiple sclerosis. Both conserved end residues are part of each CDR3. The D gene is left open where the match is weak. A clone size is listed for some rows: how often the clone was seen (once, few, many), or a class if it is expanded.

TRBV7-6	TRBJ2-3	NA	TRBD2	CASSRLAERTDTQYF	TGTGCCAGCAGCCGACTAGCGGAACGCACAGATACGCAGTATTTT
TRBV20-1	TRBJ1-2	NA	NA	CSAPSTGGRGYTF	TGCAGTGCACCTTCGACAGGCGGCAGGGGCTACACCTTC
TRBV3-1	TRBJ2-1	NA	NA	CASSHSYLAAREEQFF	TGTGCCAGCAGCCACTCCTACCTGGCGGCCCGTGAGGAGCAGTTCTTC
TRBV7-8	TRBJ2-2	NA	TRBD2	CASSFLGTSGSGELFF	TGTGCCAGCAGCTTTTTAGGGACTAGCGGATCCGGGGAGCTGTTTTTT
TRBV20-1	TRBJ1-2	NA	NA	CSAREERGRGGYTF	TGCAGTGCCCGAGAAGAGAGGGGAAGAGGAGGCTACACCTTC
TRBV5-1	TRBJ1-2	NA	NA	CASSLPGQAYGYTF	TGCGCCAGCAGCTTGCCAGGGCAGGCATATGGCTACACCTTC
TRBV12-3/TRBV12-4	TRBJ2-2	NA	TRBD1	CASSLRDSTGELFF	TGTGCCAGCAGTCTTCGGGACAGCACCGGGGAGCTGTTTTTT
TRBV20-1	TRBJ2-7	NA	TRBD2	CSGTGTSDYEQYF	TGCAGCGGCACCGGGACTAGCGACTACGAGCAGTACTTC
TRBV4-1	TRBJ2-1	NA	NA	CASSQGGNSEQFF	TGCGCCAGCAGCCAAGGGGGTAATAGTGAGCAGTTCTTC
TRBV25-1	TRBJ2-7	NA	NA	CASSEGSRGRDSYEQYF	TGTGCCAGCAGTGAAGGCAGCCGTGGTAGGGATTCCTACGAGCAGTACTTC
TRBV5-8	TRBJ2-1	once	TRBD2	CASRGGIEQFF	TGTGCCAGCCGGGGGGGGATTGAGCAGTTCTTC
TRBV6-1	TRBJ2-5	NA	TRBD2	CASKASGRASQETQYF	TGTGCCAGCAAGGCTAGCGGGAGGGCCTCCCAAGAGACCCAGTACTTC
TRBV7-9	TRBJ1-1	NA	NA	CASSFLGGQAFF	TGTGCCAGCAGCTTTCTAGGGGGACAAGCTTTCTTT
TRBV5-1	TRBJ1-2	NA	TRBD1	CASSLNRQGIGYGYTF	TGCGCCAGCAGCTTGAATCGACAGGGTATCGGGTATGGCTACACCTTC
TRBV5-4	TRBJ1-6	NA	NA	CASSLDPRDSYNSPLHF	TGTGCCAGCAGCTTGGACCCCAGGGACTCCTATAATTCACCCCTCCACTTT
TRBV6-6	TRBJ1-1	NA	NA	CASSLSSANTEAFF	TGTGCCAGCAGCCTCTCGTCGGCAAACACTGAAGCTTTCTTT
TRBV2	TRBJ2-3	once	NA	CASPGGVTDTQYF	TGTGCCAGCCCTGGAGGGGTAACAGATACGCAGTATTTT
TRBV9	TRBJ1-1	NA	NA	CASSRAQLNTEAFF	TGTGCCAGCAGCCGCGCCCAGTTGAACACTGAAGCTTTCTTT
TRBV2	TRBJ2-1	NA	TRBD2	CASRATSGGAGGEQFF	TGTGCCAGCAGAGCGACTAGCGGGGGGGCCGGTGGTGAGCAGTTCTTC
TRBV4-1	TRBJ1-5	NA	NA	CASSQGHGASQPQHF	TGCGCCAGCAGCCAAGGACACGGGGCTAGCCAGCCCCAGCATTTT
TRBV5-4	TRBJ2-3	NA	TRBD2	CASSLAGGGADTQYF	TGTGCCAGCAGCCTAGCGGGAGGAGGCGCAGATACGCAGTATTTT
TRBV27	TRBJ1-4	NA	NA	CASSIPGEKLFF	TGTGCCAGCAGTATTCCCGGCGAAAAACTGTTTTTT
TRBV21-1	TRBJ1-2	NA	NA	CASSKDRGDGYTF	TGTGCCAGCAGCAAAGACAGGGGCGATGGCTACACCTTC
TRBV29-1	TRBJ1-4	NA	NA	CSVASGAGEKLFF	TGCAGCGTTGCAAGCGGTGCGGGAGAAAAACTGTTTTTT
TRBV7-9	TRBJ2-7	once	NA	CASSFLDGSHEQYF	TGTGCCAGCAGCTTTTTAGACGGAAGCCACGAGCAGTACTTC
TRBV7-9	TRBJ2-5	NA	NA	CASSLQETQYF	TGTGCCAGCAGCTTACAAGAGACCCAGTACTTC
TRBV19	TRBJ1-2	NA	NA	CATAAGTYGYTF	TGTGCTACGGCGGCCGGGACCTATGGCTACACCTTC
TRBV6-1	TRBJ2-2	NA	TRBD1	CASSPSDRPNTGELFF	TGTGCCAGCAGTCCTTCGGACAGGCCCAACACCGGGGAGCTGTTTTTT
TRBV6-5	TRBJ1-1	NA	NA	CASSYKAGSLNTEAFF	TGTGCCAGCAGTTACAAGGCAGGGAGCTTGAACACTGAAGCTTTCTTT
TRBV5-1	TRBJ1-1	NA	TRBD1	CASSPGQGAGTEAFF	TGCGCCAGCAGCCCGGGACAGGGAGCGGGCACTGAAGCTTTCTTT
TRBV29-1	TRBJ2-1	NA	TRBD2	CSVDGMGSGSPYNEQFF	TGCAGCGTTGATGGCATGGGTAGCGGGAGCCCCTACAATGAGCAGTTCTTC
TRBV13	TRBJ2-1	NA	TRBD2	CASSFSGGAYNEQFF	TGTGCCAGCAGCTTCTCGGGGGGTGCCTACAATGAGCAGTTCTTC
TRBV27	TRBJ2-7	NA	TRBD2	CASGEGLQASEQYF	TGTGCCAGCGGGGAGGGACTCCAAGCCTCCGAGCAGTACTTC
TRBV29-1	TRBJ1-1	NA	TRBD1	CSVRDRDLGEAFF	TGCAGCGTCCGGGACAGGGACCTTGGTGAAGCTTTCTTT
TRBV15	TRBJ1-2	NA	NA	CATSSKGSQYGYTF	TGTGCCACCAGCAGCAAGGGCAGCCAGTATGGCTACACCTTC
TRBV18	TRBJ2-2	few	NA	CASSQGPNTGELFF	TGTGCCAGCTCACAGGGTCCGAACACCGGGGAGCTGTTTTTT
TRBV20-1	TRBJ2-7	NA	TRBD1	CSARDRRGESYEQYF	TGCAGTGCTCGGGACAGGCGGGGAGAGTCCTACGAGCAGTACTTC
TRBV29-1	TRBJ1-2	NA	TRBD1	CSVDQGASGYTF	TGCAGCGTTGATCAGGGGGCAAGTGGCTACACCTTC
TRBV7-9	TRBJ2-7	NA	NA	CASSFPGYYEQYF	TGTGCCAGCAGCTTTCCGGGGTACTACGAGCAGTACTTC
TRBV14	TRBJ1-2	NA	NA	CASSPQKGGYTF	TGTGCCAGCAGCCCTCAAAAGGGTGGCTACACCTTC
TRBV3-1	TRBJ2-3	NA	TRBD2	CASSQYSGNLEDTQYF	TGTGCCAGCAGCCAATATAGCGGGAATCTCGAAGATACGCAGTATTTT
TRBV15	TRBJ1-1	NA	NA	CATSRVRAGASFQAFF	TGTGCCACCAGCAGAGTGCGGGCAGGTGCGAGTTTTCAGGCTTTCTTT
TRBV5-6	TRBJ2-1	NA	NA	CASSLSPSSYNEQFF	TGTGCCAGCAGCTTGTCGCCAAGCTCCTACAATGAGCAGTTCTTC
TRBV20-1	TRBJ1-1	NA	TRBD1	CSAWDRAGTEAFF	TGCAGTGCTTGGGACAGGGCAGGCACTGAAGCTTTCTTT
TRBV6-2/TRBV6-3	TRBJ2-7	NA	NA	CASSWGGGSYEQYF	TGTGCCAGCAGTTGGGGAGGGGGTTCCTACGAGCAGTACTTC
TRBV30	TRBJ2-3	NA	NA	CAWSVGGMSADTQYF	TGTGCCTGGAGTGTTGGGGGGATGTCCGCAGATACGCAGTATTTT
TRBV12-3/TRBV12-4	TRBJ2-5	NA	NA	CASSSRGETQYF	TGTGCCAGCAGTTCCCGAGGAGAGACCCAGTACTTC
TRBV24-1	TRBJ1-5	NA	TRBD1	CATSEPPGQEGSQPQHF	TGTGCCACCAGTGAGCCTCCGGGACAGGAAGGATCTCAGCCCCAGCATTTT
TRBV6-1	TRBJ1-1	NA	NA	CASLAAPGRLGTEAFF	TGTGCCAGCCTCGCAGCACCGGGCCGGTTGGGTACTGAAGCTTTCTTT
TRBV30	TRBJ1-1	NA	NA	CAWRMNTEAFF	TGTGCCTGGAGAATGAACACTGAAGCTTTCTTT
TRBV11-2	TRBJ1-1	NA	TRBD1	CASSLGPGGGTEAFF	TGTGCCAGCAGCTTAGGCCCAGGGGGGGGCACTGAAGCTTTCTTT
TRBV9	TRBJ2-7	NA	TRBD1	CASSPAGTGGYEQYF	TGTGCCAGCAGCCCAGCCGGGACAGGGGGATACGAGCAGTACTTC
TRBV9	TRBJ2-2	once	NA	CASSAGYGELFF	TGTGCCAGCAGCGCAGGGTACGGGGAGCTGTTTTTT
TRBV7-3	TRBJ1-2	NA	NA	CASSFSSFLTNYGYTF	TGTGCCAGCAGCTTTTCCAGCTTTCTAACTAACTATGGCTACACCTTC
TRBV20-1	TRBJ2-7	NA	NA	CSARDLGQGNSYEQYF	TGCAGTGCTAGAGATCTGGGGCAGGGAAACTCCTACGAGCAGTACTTC
TRBV11-1	TRBJ2-5	NA	NA	CASSSSPRETQYF	TGTGCCAGCAGCTCTAGCCCTAGAGAGACCCAGTACTTC
TRBV9	TRBJ2-3	once	TRBD1	CASSPQGARDTQYF	TGTGCCAGCAGCCCACAGGGGGCGCGGGATACGCAGTATTTT
TRBV5-6	TRBJ2-2	NA	NA	CASRGFTGELFF	TGTGCCAGCAGGGGATTCACCGGGGAGCTGTTTTTT
TRBV5-8	TRBJ1-5	NA	NA	CASSLGAANQPQHF	TGTGCCAGCAGCTTGGGGGCCGCCAATCAGCCCCAGCATTTT